This T cell receptor beta chain was observed in a study of OX40 agonist ivuxolimab in advanced cancers. Sequencing was performed with immunoSEQ multiplex PCR; in TCRdb, only in-frame clones are kept and a portion is missing. The data show 26,000 or so clones, with approximately 90% seen just once and 15% to 20% held by the top ten. The length of the CDR3 is 13 residues. The germline V and J ends were trimmed by 5 bases and 7 bases, with 14 bases remaining between them. The V gene's germline CDR1 is SGHDN and CDR2 FVKESK. The chain links TRBV14 to TRBJ1-2; D not resolved. The sequence was obtained from an adult with an advanced solid tumor such as melanoma, head and neck, liver or kidney cancer. The source material was CD4+ or CD8+ T cells sorted from blood, sampled in a trial of the OX40 agonist ivuxolimab. CDR3 loop: CASSELLGAGYTF. In DNA, the CDR3 is TGTGCCAGCAGCGAGCTTTTGGGCGCTGGCTACACCTTC.